The subject of this entry is one T cell receptor beta chain. This clonotype was seen only a few times. The target of this receptor is not known. No quality values exist for individual bases; no much larger clone is one base distant. The data stem from a study of identical twins (dated by TCRdb to the mid-2010s). About the full investigation: The study deep-sequenced TCR alpha and beta repertoires from monozygotic twins, unrelated adults of various ages and cord blood to test whether fetal clonotypes persist. Replicate twin experiments were performed at different times using different library preparation protocols to rule out contamination. Study-wide conclusions, independent of this receptor: Abundant cord blood beta clonotypes carried fewer insertions; young adult naive repertoires showed a weaker similar trend, while memory repertoires showed none. Out-of-frame TCR alpha sharing in monozygotic twins was systematically underestimated by recombination models, whereas sharing between unrelated individuals was in agreement with the recombination models. Invariant T cells such as MAIT and iNKT could partly confound zero-insertion analyses, though diverse VJ usage argued against this for most clonotypes. Conclusions relied on cross-sectional statistical analysis, since the same donors could not be followed over many years. Compared with coincidental sharing between unrelated individuals, out-of-frame TCR alpha sequences shared between twins showed an excess of sequences with low generation probability. In beta out-of-frame sequences, excess twin sharing was weaker, because having fewer shared sequences lowered the signal-to-noise ratio.

The CDR3 spans 11 residues, from the cysteine through the phenylalanine. The only DNA kept is the CDR3, 33 bases in frame from the first base. Trimming takes 5 bases off V and 7 bases off J; junction bases not matched to a gene: 4. The germline V gene (reference sequence) specifies DFQATT as CDR1 and SNEGSKA as CDR2. Library generation was performed with 5' RACE. Instrument used: Illumina HiSeq 2000. Template switching added a universal primer binding site, and the final cDNA carried a unique molecular identifier that allowed TCR cDNA molecules to be counted accurately. Specific primers in the conserved constant-segment region were used to synthesize first-strand cDNA for TCR alpha and beta chains. Each cDNA library was double barcoded, with a SMART-Mk sample barcode plus Illumina barcodes, to control for contamination. TruSeq adapter sequences along with Illumina sample barcodes were introduced in two successive PCR steps. TCR alpha and beta cDNA libraries were sequenced on the Illumina HiSeq platform with custom primers. The authors' analysis ran thus. MiGEC was used to process raw reads and extract unique molecular identifiers, and MiXCR was used to find CDR3 positions. Recombination models were inferred per individual with the repgenHMM and IGoR tools using an EM algorithm. The analysis of shared clonotypes was done with the tcR package in R, with sharing normalized by the product of cloneset sizes. To study raw recombination without the effects of thymic and clonal selection, out-of-frame nonproductive sequences were analyzed. The raw public reads went through TCRdb reprocessing: fastp at Q25, MiXCR clone calling, in-frame beta chains kept. Rows merge per CDR3 protein into single entries with the most common DNA and genes. In this record, the V and J calls reflect TCRdb's handling and not the investigators' own analysis. The sample data list around 690,000 distinct CDR3 sequences, and around 21% of these were observed just once. The ten most abundant clones make up more than 4% of the sample.

Every donor in the study was a healthy Caucasian. The twin cohort consisted of three pairs of female monozygotic twins, all aged roughly 18 to 29 years. The RNA used for TCR libraries was isolated from peripheral blood mononuclear cells. This same sample was also taken into another study, of T cells expressing NK-cell markers. Looking at the second paper: Three sorted T-cell subsets (CD3+CD56+NKG2C+, CD3+CD56+NKG2C- and CD3+CD56-NKG2C+) from several donors had their TCR beta-chain repertoires profiled. Seven of the eight sequenced donors were HCMV-seropositive and one was HCMV-seronegative. In several experiments an anti-gammadeltaTCR antibody was added to restrict sorting to alphabetaTCR-expressing T cells. In 5 to 7 donors, the dominant CD3+CD56+NKG2C+ clonotypes ranked among the top 10 CD8+ clonotypes, making up roughly 1.0-7.0% of CD8+ T cells. Those dominant clonotypes were again the most abundant among CD3+CD56-NKG2C+ cells in several donors, at about 25-60.1%. It remained unclear whether the expanded NKG2C-expressing T cell clones were specific for HCMV antigens. The eight sequenced donors were randomly selected healthy volunteers, three men and five women. HCMV serostatus was determined by detecting HCMV-specific IgG in serum with a commercial ELISA kit. For about 6 donors, unsorted PBMC were also used to sequence bulk peripheral blood T-cell repertoires. MIGEC was used to demultiplex reads and group reads by UMI, and MiTCR was used to assemble and quantify clonotypes. To remove erroneous sequences, TCR cDNA sequences were retained only when supported by two or more reads. The tcR package was used for downstream repertoire analysis, and clonotypes were matched across fractions by CDR3 nucleotide sequence plus V segment. VDJmatch was used to annotate antigen specificity against VDJdb, with one amino acid substitution allowed in CDR3.

This chain joins TRBV20-1 to TRBJ1-1, and TRBD1 matches 7 of the central bases. The specimen was PBMCs. The TCR comes from a woman in her late teens or twenties in good health. The CDR3 protein is CSAPRTGEAFF. The sequence in DNA is TGCAGTGCTCCTCGGACAGGTGAAGCTTTCTTT.